The present T cell receptor beta chain was sequenced within a study of T cells expressing NK-cell markers. The CDR3 consists of 14 residues. Germline CDR1 reads SEHNR; CDR2 reads FQNEAQ (reference sequence). TCRdb derives one entry per CDR3 protein from the 5' RACE reads, leaving out DNA. Its listing shows 160,000 or so distinct CDR3 sequences. Input material: blood T cells: a sorted CD56 or NKG2C T cell subset, CD4+ or CD8+ T cells, or bulk PBMC T cells (not recorded which). V gene TRBV7-9 combines with J gene TRBJ2-2; TCRdb outputs TRBD2, but without DNA this stays unchecked. This TCR was sampled from a woman aged 18 to 75 in good health. CDR3 loop: CASRVGTSAGELFF.